This entry is about one TCR beta chain. The entry originates in a study of OX40 agonist ivuxolimab in advanced cancers. Sequencing was performed with immunoSEQ multiplex PCR; in TCRdb, only in-frame clones are kept and a portion is missing. Seen here are 10,000 to 15,000 clones, 70% to 80% observed once, and the top ten hold 25% to 30%. The CDR3 spans 15 residues. Germline assignment: CDR1 LGHNA and CDR2 YSLEER. V lost 0 bases, J lost 0 bases, and 8 bases lay in between. The sample consisted of CD4+ or CD8+ T cells sorted from blood, taken in a trial of the OX40 agonist ivuxolimab. V and J are TRBV4-3 and TRBJ1-1; weak D call: TRBD1 (5 bases). The source of this sequence is an adult with an advanced solid tumor such as melanoma, head and neck, liver or kidney cancer. The CDR3 region is CASSQDQGLNTEAFF. The CDR3, as DNA: TGCGCCAGCAGCCAAGATCAGGGATTGAACACTGAAGCTTTCTTT.